These T cell receptor beta chains were read from a single sample in a study of T cell repertoires in cytomegalovirus infection. Their antigen targets remain unknown. TCRdb re-called the reads through MiXCR, storing one row per CDR3 protein. Counted here are around 770,000 distinct CDR3 sequences, 25% to 35% occurring once; the ten biggest clones make up about an eighth. Sequencing used cultured CD8+ T cells from PBMCs, obtained from culture after CMV antigen stimulation. The receptors were gathered from a human donor in good health (CMV status not recorded). Some clones in this sample may be carry-over from other donors' samples. Both conserved end residues are part of each CDR3.

j_call	v_call	cdr3_aa
TRBJ1-1	TRBV13	CASSLGTDAPPMNTEAFF
TRBJ1-2	TRBV7-8	CASSSGGIGYGYTF
TRBJ2-1	TRBV7-9	CASSFRGDTYNEQFF
TRBJ1-5	TRBV12-3/TRBV12-4	CASSFGTGGESNQPQHF
TRBJ1-3	TRBV2	CASSGPMRGARGNTIYF
TRBJ2-3	TRBV7-9	CASSLRGRTTDTQYF
TRBJ2-3	TRBV19	CASTETGGPDTQYF
TRBJ1-1	TRBV20-1	CSSTLGEAFF
TRBJ2-2	TRBV28	CASRPGLMNTGELFF
TRBJ1-1	TRBV19	CASSMWGDTEAFF
TRBJ2-3	TRBV7-6	CASSLLAGVGDTQYF
TRBJ2-3	TRBV7-9	CASSSLWGGGTDTQYF
TRBJ1-3	TRBV7-6	CASSVGESRGNTIYF
TRBJ1-2	TRBV18	CASSPPIRAYGYTF
TRBJ1-1	TRBV6-2/TRBV6-3	CASSYSADNTEAFF
TRBJ1-2	TRBV18	CASSPPGIRGSGYTF
TRBJ2-1	TRBV6-1	CASSEEDDRVLNATSPNEQFF
TRBJ2-3	TRBV29-1	CSVLITDTQYF
TRBJ2-5	TRBV4-3	CASSSHYAGGETQYF
TRBJ1-5	TRBV12-3/TRBV12-4	CASSKRLREQPQHF
TRBJ2-1	TRBV4-1	CASSPRDLSGNEQFF
TRBJ1-5	TRBV2	CASSFQGAVSNQPQHF
TRBJ1-1	TRBV7-9	CASSLSSVEAFF
TRBJ1-5	TRBV4-3	CASSQDRQGNQPQHF
TRBJ2-1	TRBV6-1	CASSAELTGSYNEQFF
TRBJ1-2	TRBV7-8	CASSTRTGGSLDGYTF
TRBJ1-1	TRBV19	CASSSGGEGMNTEAFF
TRBJ1-5	TRBV20-1	CSATWTGNQPQHF
TRBJ2-7	TRBV6-1	CASRGQPERYEQYF
TRBJ2-1	TRBV7-6	CASSLGAGGSYNEQFF
TRBJ2-3	TRBV2	CASIGGDRAQDTQYF
TRBJ1-3	TRBV4-1	CASSQDSITSGNTIYF
TRBJ2-5	TRBV7-4	CASSFGDGETQYF
TRBJ2-1	TRBV11-1	CASSLRPGGRSYNEQFF
TRBJ1-6	TRBV6-2/TRBV6-3	CASSPARRTGIRGNSPLHF
TRBJ2-5	TRBV7-9	CASSSSLEGAVDETQYF
TRBJ1-6	TRBV7-6	CASSLAGQGRTPLHF
TRBJ2-7	TRBV6-5	CASSLGPGRYEQYF
TRBJ2-3	TRBV6-2/TRBV6-3	CASSPMGGTQYF
TRBJ2-1	TRBV7-9	CASSWPTSGGENEQFF